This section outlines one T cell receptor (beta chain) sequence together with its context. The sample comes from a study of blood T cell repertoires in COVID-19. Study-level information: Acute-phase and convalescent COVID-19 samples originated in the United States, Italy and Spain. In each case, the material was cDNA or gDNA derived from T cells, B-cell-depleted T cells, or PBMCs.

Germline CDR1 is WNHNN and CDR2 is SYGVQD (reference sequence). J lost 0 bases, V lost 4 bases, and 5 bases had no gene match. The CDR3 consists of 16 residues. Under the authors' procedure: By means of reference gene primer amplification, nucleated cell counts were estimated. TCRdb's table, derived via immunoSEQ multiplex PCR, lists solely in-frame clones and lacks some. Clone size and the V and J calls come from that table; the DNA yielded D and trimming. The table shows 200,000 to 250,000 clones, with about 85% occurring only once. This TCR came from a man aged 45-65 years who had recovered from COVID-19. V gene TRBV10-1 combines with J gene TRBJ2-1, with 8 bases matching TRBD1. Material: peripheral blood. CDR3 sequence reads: CASSGSGQGSYNEQFF. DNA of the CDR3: TGCGCCAGCAGTGGGTCTGGACAGGGCTCCTACAATGAGCAGTTCTTC.